The 25 T cell receptor beta chains given below trace back to one sample, sequenced in a study of blood T cell repertoires in COVID-19. This table comes from immunoSEQ multiplex PCR, and its TCRdb copy is limited to in-frame clones, with some not included. The profile shows 260,000 or so clones, around 90% of them singletons. Sequenced: peripheral blood. The source is a man aged 18 to 30 with active or convalescent COVID-19.

V and J are TRBV9 and TRBJ2-7, with a tentative D call TRBD1 (6 bases). V lost 0 bases, J lost 9 bases, and 19 bases lay in between. The CDR3 loop spans 15 amino acids. Germline lookup yields CDR1 SGDLS and CDR2 YYNGEE. CDR3: CASSVDLGRGSGQYF. The CDR3 DNA reads as TGTGCCAGCAGCGTAGACTTGGGCAGGGGTTCGGGGCAGTACTTC.

Ten or more counts support this clone. This chain joins TRBV5-6 and TRBJ2-3; 11 positions match TRBD2. In germline, CDR1 is SGHDT, CDR2 YYEEEE. The CDR3 sequence is 17 residues long. The V and J ends lost 1 base and 6 bases, in that order; junction bases with no gene match: 10. DNA of the CDR3: TGTGCCAGCAGCTTGACTAGCGGGGGCCGACCCCCTGATACGCAGTATTTT. Translation gives CASSLTSGGRPPDTQYF.

V usage is TRBV4-1 and J usage is TRBJ2-1, with D hard to call. Per germline, CDR1 MGHRA and CDR2 YSYEKL. This CDR3 has 15 amino acids. Deletions cut 2 bases from V and 0 bases from J, with 8 bases between. CDR3 sequence (DNA): TGCGCCAGCAGCCAATTGTTGAGCTCCTACAATGAGCAGTTCTTC. It yields the protein CASSQLLSSYNEQFF.

This chain connects TRBV6-5 to TRBJ2-1; 9 positions agree with TRBD2. The CDR3 covers 15 residues. Germline V CDR1 and CDR2: MNHEY, SVGAGI. V gave up 9 bases and J gave up 1 base; unmatched junction bases: 7. CDR3 protein: CASGVAGESYNEQFF. The CDR3 nucleotides are TGTGCCAGTGGGGTAGCGGGGGAATCCTACAATGAGCAGTTCTTC.

The J gene is TRBJ2-5, the V gene TRBV24-1; 7 nucleotides line up with TRBD1. The CDR3 has 15 residues. Germline V lookup: CDR1 KGHDR, CDR2 SFDVKD. J was trimmed by 5 bases and V by 5 bases; bases with no gene match: 10. The CDR3, as DNA: TGTGCCACCAGTGCCGGGACAGCACTTCCCGAGACCCAGTACTTC. Its translation: CATSAGTALPETQYF.

V is TRBV19 and J is TRBJ1-4; no definite D call. Germline V gives CDR1 LNHDA, CDR2 SQIVND (reference sequence). Trimming shortened V by 1 base and J by 4 bases, and 7 bases separated the two germline ends. The CDR3 length is 14 residues. CDR3: CASSIVADNEKLFF. CDR3 sequence (DNA): TGTGCCAGTAGTATAGTCGCAGATAATGAAAAACTGTTTTTT.

This clone was seen just once. V usage is TRBV27 and J usage is TRBJ1-3; D unresolved. CDR3 size: 14 residues. Germline V gene data show CDR1 as MNHEY and CDR2 as SMNVEV (reference sequence). Trimming took off 6 bases at V and 4 bases at J, with 13 bases between the two ends. Here the CDR3 DNA reads TGTGCCAGCAGCAATGGAGGCCTCGGAAACACCATATATTTT. Its translation: CASSNGGLGNTIYF.

The chain couples TRBV7-2 to TRBJ2-6, with D possibly matching TRBD1 (5 bases). The CDR3 totals 15 residues. Germline CDR1 SGHTA, CDR2 FQGNSA. Deletions cut 6 bases from V and 1 base from J, with 10 bases between. The CDR3, as DNA: TGTGCCAGCAGAAGCACAGGATCTGGGGCCAACGTCCTGACTTTC. Translating it yields CASRSTGSGANVLTF. Drawing the rest from reference TRBV7-2 and TRBJ2-6, the complete variable domain is GAGVSQSPSNKVTEKGKDVELRCDPISGHTALYWYRQSLGQGLEFLIYFQGNSAPDKSGLPSDRFSAERTGGSVSTLTIQRTQQEDSAVYLCASRSTGSGANVLTFGAGSRLTVL.

The chain joins TRBV5-1 to TRBJ2-5; 10 bases line up with TRBD2. The germline gives CDR1 SGHRS, CDR2 YFSETQ. V gave up 0 bases and J gave up 0 bases; unmatched junction bases: 5. CDR3 length: 17 amino acids. CDR3 sequence reads: CASSLGSGGDYQETQYF. The CDR3 DNA follows: TGCGCCAGCAGCTTGGGGAGCGGGGGGGACTACCAAGAGACCCAGTACTTC.

In this sample, this clone turned up once. The V gene is TRBV6-5, the J gene TRBJ1-2; 7 bases agree with TRBD1. The CDR3 is made up of 14 amino acids. V gave up 5 bases and J gave up 3 bases; unmatched junction bases: 6. Germline V gene lookup returns CDR1 MNHEY and CDR2 SVGAGI. The CDR3 nucleotides are TGTGCCAGCAGTCTAAGTGGGACAGACTATGGCTACACCTTC. Translation gives CASSLSGTDYGYTF.

The rearrangement links TRBV6-4 to TRBJ1-6; 8 positions agree with TRBD1. J gave up 7 bases and V 2 bases, and 4 bases lay outside the gene matches. Germline V gives CDR1 MRHNA, CDR2 SNTAGT. The CDR3 contains 15 residues. The CDR3 protein is CASSDGTGRNSPLHF. For the CDR3, the DNA is TGTGCCAGCAGTGACGGGACAGGCCGGAATTCACCCCTCCACTTT.

The CDR3 bases are TGTGCCAGCAGCCAAGGGCCGAACACTGAAGCTTTCTTT. Its protein is CASSQGPNTEAFF. V usage is TRBV3-1 (or the pseudogene TRBV3-2) and J usage is TRBJ1-1; D ambiguous. The germline CDR1 and CDR2 sequences are LGHDT and YNNKEL (reference sequence). The CDR3 length is 13 residues. V lost 1 base, J lost 1 base, and 4 bases lay in between.

This chain links TRBV3-1 (or the pseudogene TRBV3-2) with TRBJ2-3, with 9 bases fitting TRBD2. CDR3 length: 20 amino acids. Germline V lookup: CDR1 LGHDT, CDR2 YNNKEL (reference sequence). V was clipped by 0 bases and J by 5 bases; unmatched bases: 18. In DNA form, the CDR3 reads TGTGCCAGCAGCCAAGAAGCCCAAAACCCGGGACTAGCCCTTTTAGATACGCAGTATTTT. Protein product: CASSQEAQNPGLALLDTQYF.

V and J are TRBV12-5 and TRBJ2-5; D may be TRBD2 (5 bases). Trimming took 4 bases from V and 5 from J, leaving 14 bases between them. CDR3 length: 14 residues. Germline CDR1 is LGHNT and CDR2 is FRNRAP. CDR3 sequence reads: CASGSGVSLETQYF. The CDR3 DNA reads as TGTGCTAGTGGTTCCGGGGTTTCGCTTGAGACCCAGTACTTC.

The chain has TRBV7-8 and TRBJ1-2, with 9 bases identical to TRBD1. The germline gives CDR1 SGHVS, CDR2 FQNEAQ. This CDR3 spans 15 amino acids. Trimming took 1 base from V and 6 from J; bases not matched to a gene: 6. The CDR3 nucleotides read TGTGCCAGCAGCTTAGGGACAGGGGTGTACGATGGCTACACCTTC. It yields the protein CASSLGTGVYDGYTF.

This clone has only one observation. The chain employs TRBV25-1 and TRBJ2-5; possibly TRBD1 for D (6 bases). The V gene's germline CDR1 is MGHDK and CDR2 SYGVNS. V was shortened by 4 bases and J by 2 bases, with 11 bases between the two germline ends. This CDR3 comprises 14 residues. The CDR3 sequence is CASSAKGHQETQYF. The CDR3 DNA follows: TGTGCCAGCAGTGCAAAGGGACATCAAGAGACCCAGTACTTC.

The V call is TRBV2, the J call TRBJ2-1; perhaps TRBD1 as D (5 bases). The CDR3 runs to 14 residues. Germline V CDR1 and CDR2: SNHLY, FYNNEI. V was pared by 6 bases and J by 9 bases, with 18 bases between. This CDR3 is CASRALTGIGEQFF. CDR3 bases: TGTGCCAGCAGGGCCCTCACAGGTATTGGTGAGCAGTTCTTC.

The V and J genes are TRBV25-1 and TRBJ2-2; 9 bases agree with TRBD1. Germline V gives CDR1 MGHDK, CDR2 SYGVNS. The junction had 6 bases not matched to a gene; V was cut back by 3 bases and J by 4 bases. This CDR3 comprises 16 residues. CDR3 loop: CASSDWTGDSTGELFF. The DNA of the CDR3 is TGTGCCAGCAGTGACTGGACAGGGGATTCCACCGGGGAGCTGTTTTTT.

J is TRBJ1-5 and V is TRBV12-3 or TRBV12-4; 8 bases match TRBD1. The CDR3 spans 13 residues. V lost 6 bases and J lost 5; bases outside the gene matches: 3. The CDR3 reads CASRGTGHQPQHF. Here the CDR3 DNA reads TGTGCCAGCAGAGGGACAGGCCATCAGCCCCAGCATTTT.

This clone was detected a few times. The rearrangement joins TRBV6-6 to TRBJ1-6, with 9 nucleotides matching TRBD1. J was trimmed by 10 bases and V by 6 bases; bases with no gene match: 7. The length of the CDR3 is 14 residues. CDR1 MNHNY and CDR2 SVGAGI come from the germline V gene (reference sequence). Here the CDR3 reads CASSRTGEGSPLHF. The CDR3 DNA sequence: TGTGCCAGCAGCCGGACAGGGGAAGGATCACCCCTCCACTTT.

The J gene is TRBJ1-1, the V gene TRBV5-6; the D is unclear. V was cut by 0 bases and J by 1 base, with 10 bases left in between. The germline V gene has CDR1 SGHDT and CDR2 YYEEEE. The CDR3 length is 15 residues. This CDR3 is CASSLGVKANTEAFF. The DNA of the CDR3 is TGTGCCAGCAGCTTGGGAGTAAAAGCGAACACTGAAGCTTTCTTT.

V and J are TRBV2 and TRBJ2-7; D might be TRBD2 (6 bases). CDR1 and CDR2 (germline): SNHLY, FYNNEI. V gave up 3 bases and J gave up 1 base, with 13 bases separating them. The CDR3 is made up of 15 amino acids. The CDR3 here is CASSDGGLTSYEQYF. The CDR3 region has the DNA TGTGCCAGCAGTGATGGAGGACTAACATCCTACGAGCAGTACTTC.

The chain carries TRBV7-6 and TRBJ2-1; the match to TRBD2 covers 15 bases. Germline CDR1 and CDR2: SGHVS and FNYEAQ. The CDR3 is 17 amino acids. Germline trimming cut 3 bases from V and 6 bases from J; bases unmatched to any gene: 6. The CDR3 coding sequence is TGTGCCAGCAGCTTGTGGACTAGCGGGGGGGCGGGCAATGAGCAGTTCTTC. Protein product: CASSLWTSGGAGNEQFF.

The chain carries TRBV2 and TRBJ2-7, with 8 nucleotides matching TRBD1. Trimming took 4 bases from V and 2 from J; bases not matched to a gene: 4. Germline V gene sequence: CDR1 SNHLY, CDR2 FYNNEI. CDR3 length: 14 amino acids. DNA for the CDR3: TGTGCCAGCAGTGTCGGGACAGGCGCCTACGAGCAGTACTTC. As protein: CASSVGTGAYEQYF.

The gene calls are TRBV5-6 and TRBJ2-1; possibly TRBD2 for D (6 bases). This CDR3 has 16 residues. In germline, CDR1 is SGHDT, CDR2 YYEEEE. Deletions cut 5 bases from V and 4 bases from J, with 19 bases between. The CDR3 sequence is CASRGRDSTIYNEQFF. CDR3 DNA: TGTGCCAGCAGGGGCCGGGACTCTACTATATACAATGAGCAGTTCTTC.